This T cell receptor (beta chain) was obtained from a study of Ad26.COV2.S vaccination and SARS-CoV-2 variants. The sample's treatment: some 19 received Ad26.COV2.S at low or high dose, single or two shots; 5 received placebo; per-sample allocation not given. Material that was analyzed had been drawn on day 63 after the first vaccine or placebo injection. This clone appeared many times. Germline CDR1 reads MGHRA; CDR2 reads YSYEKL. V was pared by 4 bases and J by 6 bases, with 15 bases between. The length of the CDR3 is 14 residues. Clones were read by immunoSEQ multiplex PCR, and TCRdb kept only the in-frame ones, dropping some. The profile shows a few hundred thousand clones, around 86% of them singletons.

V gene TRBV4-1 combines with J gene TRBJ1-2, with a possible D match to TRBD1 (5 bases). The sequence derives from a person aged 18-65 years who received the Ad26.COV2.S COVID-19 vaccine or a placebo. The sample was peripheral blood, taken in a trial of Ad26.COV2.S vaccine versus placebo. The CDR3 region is CASSPKEGRHGYTF. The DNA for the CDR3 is TGCGCCAGCAGCCCTAAGGAGGGACGGCATGGCTACACCTTC.